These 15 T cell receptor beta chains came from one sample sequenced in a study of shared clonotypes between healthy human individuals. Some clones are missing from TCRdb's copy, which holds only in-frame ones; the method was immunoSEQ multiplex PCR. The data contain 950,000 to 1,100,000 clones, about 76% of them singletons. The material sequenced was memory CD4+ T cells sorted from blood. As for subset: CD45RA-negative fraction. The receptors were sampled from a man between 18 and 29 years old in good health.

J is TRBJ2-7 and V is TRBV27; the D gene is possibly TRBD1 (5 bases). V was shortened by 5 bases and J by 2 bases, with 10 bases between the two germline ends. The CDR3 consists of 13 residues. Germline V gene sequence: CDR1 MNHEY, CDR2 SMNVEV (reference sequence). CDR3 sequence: CASSQGWTYEQYF. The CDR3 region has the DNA TGTGCCAGCAGTCAGGGTTGGACCTACGAGCAGTACTTC.

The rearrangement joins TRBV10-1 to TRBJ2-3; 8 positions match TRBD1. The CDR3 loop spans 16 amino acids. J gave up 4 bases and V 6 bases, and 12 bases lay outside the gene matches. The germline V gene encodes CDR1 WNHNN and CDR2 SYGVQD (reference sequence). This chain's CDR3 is CASSDDRGGLPDTQYF. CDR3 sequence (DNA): TGCGCCAGCAGCGACGACAGGGGCGGGCTTCCAGATACGCAGTATTTT.

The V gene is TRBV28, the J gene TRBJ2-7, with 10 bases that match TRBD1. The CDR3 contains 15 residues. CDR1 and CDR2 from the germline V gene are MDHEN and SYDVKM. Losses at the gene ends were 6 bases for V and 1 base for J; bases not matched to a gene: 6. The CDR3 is CASSPRDRGSYEQYF. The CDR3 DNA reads TGTGCCAGCAGCCCCCGGGACAGGGGTTCCTACGAGCAGTACTTC.

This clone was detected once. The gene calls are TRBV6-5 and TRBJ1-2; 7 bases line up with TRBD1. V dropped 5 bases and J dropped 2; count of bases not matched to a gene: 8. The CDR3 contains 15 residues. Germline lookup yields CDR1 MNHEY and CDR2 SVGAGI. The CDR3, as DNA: TGTGCCAGCAGTAAACAGGGGAGGGTAAACTATGGCTACACCTTC. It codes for CASSKQGRVNYGYTF.

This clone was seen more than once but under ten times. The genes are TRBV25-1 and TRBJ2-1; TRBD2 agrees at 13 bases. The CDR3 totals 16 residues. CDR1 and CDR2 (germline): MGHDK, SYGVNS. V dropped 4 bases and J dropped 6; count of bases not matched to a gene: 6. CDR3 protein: CASSGGTSGTINEQFF. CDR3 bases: TGTGCCAGCAGTGGGGGGACTAGCGGGACAATCAATGAGCAGTTCTTC. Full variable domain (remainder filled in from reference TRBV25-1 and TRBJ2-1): EADIYQTPRYLVIGTGKKITLECSQTMGHDKMYWYQQDPGMELHLIHYSYGVNSTEKGDLSSESTVSRIRTEHFPLTLESARPSHTSQYLCASSGGTSGTINEQFFGPGTRLTVL.

As DNA, the CDR3 is TGCGCCAGCAGCTTGAACTCTGGAGCGGGGTATGAGCAGTACTTC. It is translated as CASSLNSGAGYEQYF. The chain couples TRBV5-1 to TRBJ2-7; 7 nucleotides line up with TRBD2. V lost 1 base and J lost 7; bases outside the gene matches: 11. The CDR3 runs to 15 residues. CDR1 and CDR2 from the germline V gene are SGHRS and YFSETQ.

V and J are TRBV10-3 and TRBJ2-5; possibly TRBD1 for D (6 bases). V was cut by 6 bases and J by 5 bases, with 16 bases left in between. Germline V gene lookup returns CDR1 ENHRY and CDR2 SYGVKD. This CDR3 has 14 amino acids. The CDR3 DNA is TGTGCCATCAGGACGGACTTTCAGGGGGAGACCCAGTACTTC. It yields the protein CAIRTDFQGETQYF.

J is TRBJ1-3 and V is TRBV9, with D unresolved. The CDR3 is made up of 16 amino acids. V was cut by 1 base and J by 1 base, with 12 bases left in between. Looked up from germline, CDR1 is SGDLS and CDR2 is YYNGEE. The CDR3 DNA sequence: TGTGCCAGCAGCGTAAGAGGAGATCTATCTGGAAACACCATATATTTT. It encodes CASSVRGDLSGNTIYF.

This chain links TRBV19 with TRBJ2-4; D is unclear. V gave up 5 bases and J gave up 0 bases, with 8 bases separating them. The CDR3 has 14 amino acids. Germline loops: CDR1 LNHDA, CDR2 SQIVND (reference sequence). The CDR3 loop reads CASSEKLAKNIQYF. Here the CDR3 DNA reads TGTGCCAGTAGTGAGAAATTAGCCAAAAACATTCAGTACTTC.

The CDR3 DNA follows: TGTGCCAGCAGCCCGAGGACCAACACAGATACGCAGTATTTT. Its protein is CASSPRTNTDTQYF. V usage is TRBV7-9 and J usage is TRBJ2-3; no definite D call. Between the trimmed V and J ends, which lost 5 bases and 2 bases, there was a span of 11 bases. The CDR3 is made up of 14 amino acids. Germline assignment: CDR1 SEHNR and CDR2 FQNEAQ (reference sequence).

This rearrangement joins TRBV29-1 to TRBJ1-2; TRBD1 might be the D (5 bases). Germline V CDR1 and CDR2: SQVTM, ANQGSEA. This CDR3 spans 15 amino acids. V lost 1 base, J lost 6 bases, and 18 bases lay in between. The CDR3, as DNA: TGCAGCGTTGAAGTCGGCGGGGGATCGGATAATGGCTACACCTTC. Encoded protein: CSVEVGGGSDNGYTF.

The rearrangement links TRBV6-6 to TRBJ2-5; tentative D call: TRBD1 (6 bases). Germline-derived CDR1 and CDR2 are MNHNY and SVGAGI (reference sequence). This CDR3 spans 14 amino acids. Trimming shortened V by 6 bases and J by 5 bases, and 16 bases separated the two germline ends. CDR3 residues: CASRPNREGETQYF. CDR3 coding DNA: TGTGCCAGCAGGCCGAACAGGGAAGGGGAGACCCAGTACTTC.

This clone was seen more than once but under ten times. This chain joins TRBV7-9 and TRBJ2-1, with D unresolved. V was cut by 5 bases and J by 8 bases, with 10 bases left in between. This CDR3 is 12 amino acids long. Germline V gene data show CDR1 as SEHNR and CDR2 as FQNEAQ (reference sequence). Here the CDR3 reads CASSLAVYEQFF. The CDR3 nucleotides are TGTGCCAGCAGCCTTGCAGTTTATGAGCAGTTCTTC.

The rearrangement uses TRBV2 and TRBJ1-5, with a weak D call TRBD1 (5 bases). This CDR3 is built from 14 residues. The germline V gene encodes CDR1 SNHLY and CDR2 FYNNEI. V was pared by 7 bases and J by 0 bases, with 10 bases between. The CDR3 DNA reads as TGTGCCAGCATGGACATCTATAGCAATCAGCCCCAGCATTTT. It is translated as CASMDIYSNQPQHF.

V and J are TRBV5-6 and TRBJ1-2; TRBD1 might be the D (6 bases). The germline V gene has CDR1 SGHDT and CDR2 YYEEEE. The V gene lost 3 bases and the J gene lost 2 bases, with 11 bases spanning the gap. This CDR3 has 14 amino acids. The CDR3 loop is CASSSGHSNYGYTF. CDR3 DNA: TGTGCCAGCAGCTCGGGACATTCCAACTATGGCTACACCTTC.